There are many counts of the clone carrying this T cell receptor beta chain. TCRdb reprocessed the 5' RACE reads with MiXCR, giving one entry per CDR3 protein. The sample records under 70,000 distinct CDR3 sequences, around 4.7% being singletons. The data derive from a study of early T cells in non-severe SARS-CoV-2 infection. With 6 bases removed from V and 0 bases from J, the gap between germline ends came to 14 bases. The CDR3 is 15 amino acids. The germline V gene has CDR1 SNHLY and CDR2 FYNNEI. Specimen: whole blood. This clonotype was obtained from an adult who was a healthcare worker with PCR-confirmed SARS-CoV-2 infection or an uninfected control (not recorded which). The chain employs TRBV2 and TRBJ1-2, with D hard to call. In DNA, the CDR3 is TGTGCCAGCAGGGCTAGGGCCGACACTAACTATGGCTACACCTTC. It translates to CASRARADTNYGYTF.